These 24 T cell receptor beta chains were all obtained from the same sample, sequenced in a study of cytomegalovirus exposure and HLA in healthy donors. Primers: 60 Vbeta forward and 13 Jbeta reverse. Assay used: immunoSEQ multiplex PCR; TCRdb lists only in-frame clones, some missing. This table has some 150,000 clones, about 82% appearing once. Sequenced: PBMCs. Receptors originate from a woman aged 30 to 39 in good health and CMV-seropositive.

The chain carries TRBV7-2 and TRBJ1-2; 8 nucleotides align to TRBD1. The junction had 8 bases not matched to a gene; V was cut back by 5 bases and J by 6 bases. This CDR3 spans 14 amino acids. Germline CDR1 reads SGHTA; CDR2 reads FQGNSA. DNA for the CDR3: TGTGCCAGCAGCCGATCGACAGGGGACCATGGCTACACCTTC. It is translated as CASSRSTGDHGYTF.

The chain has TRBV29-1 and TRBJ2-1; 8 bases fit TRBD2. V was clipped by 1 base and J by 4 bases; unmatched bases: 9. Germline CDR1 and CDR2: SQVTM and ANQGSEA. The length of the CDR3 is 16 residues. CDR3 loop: CSVEATGAGVYNEQFF. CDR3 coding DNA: TGCAGCGTTGAAGCTACGGGAGCGGGGGTGTACAATGAGCAGTTCTTC.

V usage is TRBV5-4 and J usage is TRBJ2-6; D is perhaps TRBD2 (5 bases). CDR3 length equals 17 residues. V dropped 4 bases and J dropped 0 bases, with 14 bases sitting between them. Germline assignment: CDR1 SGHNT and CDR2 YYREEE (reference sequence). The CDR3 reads CASSDRGSFSGANVLTF. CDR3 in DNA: TGTGCCAGCAGCGACCGCGGGTCATTCTCTGGGGCCAACGTCCTGACTTTC. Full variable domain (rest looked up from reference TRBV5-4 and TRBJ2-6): ETGVTQSPTHLIKTRGQQVTLRCSSQSGHNTVSWYQQALGQGPQFIFQYYREEENGRGNFPPRFSGLQFPNYSSELNVNALELDDSALYLCASSDRGSFSGANVLTFGAGSRLTVL.

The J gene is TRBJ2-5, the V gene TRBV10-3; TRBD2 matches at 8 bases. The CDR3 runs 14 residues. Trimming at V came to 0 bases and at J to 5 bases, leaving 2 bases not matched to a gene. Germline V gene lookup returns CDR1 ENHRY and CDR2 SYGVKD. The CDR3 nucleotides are TGTGCCATCAGTGAGTCCCGGGGGGGTGAGACCCAGTACTTC. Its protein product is CAISESRGGETQYF.

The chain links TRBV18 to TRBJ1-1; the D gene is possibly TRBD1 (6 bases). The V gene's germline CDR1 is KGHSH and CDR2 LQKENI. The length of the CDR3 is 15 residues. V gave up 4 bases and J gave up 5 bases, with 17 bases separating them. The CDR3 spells CASSLQGRVWTEAFF. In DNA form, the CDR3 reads TGTGCCAGCTCACTTCAGGGGAGAGTATGGACTGAAGCTTTCTTT.

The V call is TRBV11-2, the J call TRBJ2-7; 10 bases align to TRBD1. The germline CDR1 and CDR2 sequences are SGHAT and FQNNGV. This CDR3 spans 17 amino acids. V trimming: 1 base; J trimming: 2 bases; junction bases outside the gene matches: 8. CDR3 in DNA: TGTGCCAGCAGCTTAGGGACCGGGACAGGGGAGCCCTACGAGCAGTACTTC. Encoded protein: CASSLGTGTGEPYEQYF.

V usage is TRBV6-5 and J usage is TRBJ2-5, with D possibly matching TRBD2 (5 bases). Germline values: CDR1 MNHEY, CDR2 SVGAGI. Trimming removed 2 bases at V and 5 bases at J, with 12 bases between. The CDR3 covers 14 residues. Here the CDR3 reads CASSYAGARETQYF. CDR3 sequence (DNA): TGTGCCAGCAGTTACGCGGGCGCTCGGGAGACCCAGTACTTC.

For the CDR3, the DNA is TGTGCCAGCAGCCGAGACAGGGGCCACAACTATGGCTACACCTTC. This gives the protein CASSRDRGHNYGYTF. V is TRBV14 and J is TRBJ1-2; 8 positions match TRBD1. The trim removed 4 bases at V and 2 bases at J, leaving 6 bases unmatched. The CDR3 sequence is 15 residues long. Germline CDR1 is SGHDN and CDR2 is FVKESK.

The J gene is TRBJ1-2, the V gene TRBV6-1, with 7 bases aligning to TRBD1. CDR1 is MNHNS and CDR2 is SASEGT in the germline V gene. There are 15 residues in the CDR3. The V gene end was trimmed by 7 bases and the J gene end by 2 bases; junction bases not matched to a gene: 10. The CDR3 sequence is CASIVRGGYNYGYTF. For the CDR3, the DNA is TGTGCCAGCATAGTTAGAGGGGGCTACAACTATGGCTACACCTTC.

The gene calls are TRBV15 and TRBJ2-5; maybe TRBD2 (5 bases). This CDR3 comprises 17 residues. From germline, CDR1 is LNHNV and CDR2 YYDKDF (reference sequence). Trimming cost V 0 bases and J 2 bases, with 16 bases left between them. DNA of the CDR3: TGTGCCACCAGCAGAGATAAGGGAGTTTTGAAACAAGAGACCCAGTACTTC. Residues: CATSRDKGVLKQETQYF. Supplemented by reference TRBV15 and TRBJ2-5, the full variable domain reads DAMVIQNPRYQVTQFGKPVTLSCSQTLNHNVMYWYQQKSSQAPKLLFHYYDKDFNNEADTPDNFQSRRPNTSFCFLDIRSPGLGDTAMYLCATSRDKGVLKQETQYFGPGTRLLVL.

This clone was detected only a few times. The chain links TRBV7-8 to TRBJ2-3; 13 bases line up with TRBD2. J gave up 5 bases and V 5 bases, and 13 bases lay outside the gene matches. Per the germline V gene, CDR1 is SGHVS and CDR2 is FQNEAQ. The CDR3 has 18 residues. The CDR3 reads CASSPWPTSGGAEDTQYF. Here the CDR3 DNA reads TGTGCCAGCAGCCCGTGGCCCACTAGCGGGGGGGCAGAAGATACGCAGTATTTT.

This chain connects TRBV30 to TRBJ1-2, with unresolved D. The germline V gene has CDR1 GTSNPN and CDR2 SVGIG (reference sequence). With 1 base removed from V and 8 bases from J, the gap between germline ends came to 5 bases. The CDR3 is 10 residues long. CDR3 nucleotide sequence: TGTGCCTGGAGTGCAGGCGGCTACACCTTC. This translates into CAWSAGGYTF.

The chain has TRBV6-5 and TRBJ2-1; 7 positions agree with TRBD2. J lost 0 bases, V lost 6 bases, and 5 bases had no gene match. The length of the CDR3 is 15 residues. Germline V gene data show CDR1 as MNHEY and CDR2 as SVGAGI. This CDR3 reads CASRLSGVSYNEQFF. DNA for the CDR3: TGTGCCAGCAGATTAAGCGGGGTCTCCTACAATGAGCAGTTCTTC.

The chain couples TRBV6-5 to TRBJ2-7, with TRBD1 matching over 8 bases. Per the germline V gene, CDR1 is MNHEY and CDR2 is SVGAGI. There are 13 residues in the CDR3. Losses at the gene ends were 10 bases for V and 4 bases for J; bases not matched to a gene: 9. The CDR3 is CATLAGGGYEQYF. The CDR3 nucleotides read TGTGCCACCTTGGCAGGGGGCGGGTACGAGCAGTACTTC.

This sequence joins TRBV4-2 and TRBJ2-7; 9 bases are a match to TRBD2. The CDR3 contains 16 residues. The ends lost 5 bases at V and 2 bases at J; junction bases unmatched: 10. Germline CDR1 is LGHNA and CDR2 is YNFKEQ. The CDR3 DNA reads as TGTGCCAGCAGCTCTATGGTAGCGGGAGCGACCTACGAGCAGTACTTC. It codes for CASSSMVAGATYEQYF.

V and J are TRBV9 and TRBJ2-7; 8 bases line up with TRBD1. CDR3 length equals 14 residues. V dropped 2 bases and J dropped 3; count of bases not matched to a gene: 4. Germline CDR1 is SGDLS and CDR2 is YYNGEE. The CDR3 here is CASSVDRGGYEQYF. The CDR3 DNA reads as TGTGCCAGCAGCGTCGACAGGGGAGGCTACGAGCAGTACTTC.

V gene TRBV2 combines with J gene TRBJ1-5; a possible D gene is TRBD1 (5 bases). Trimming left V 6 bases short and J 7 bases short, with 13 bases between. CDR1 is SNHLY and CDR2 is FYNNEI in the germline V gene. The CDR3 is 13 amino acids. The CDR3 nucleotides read TGTGCCAGCAGGATGGACACTAACCAGCCCCAGCATTTT. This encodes CASRMDTNQPQHF.

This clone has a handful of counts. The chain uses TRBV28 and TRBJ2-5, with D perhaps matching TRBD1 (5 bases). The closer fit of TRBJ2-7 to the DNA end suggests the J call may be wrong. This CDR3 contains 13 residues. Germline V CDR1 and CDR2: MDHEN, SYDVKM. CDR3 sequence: CASGTTASYEQYF. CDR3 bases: TGTGCCAGCGGCACGACAGCCTCCTACGAGCAGTACTTC.

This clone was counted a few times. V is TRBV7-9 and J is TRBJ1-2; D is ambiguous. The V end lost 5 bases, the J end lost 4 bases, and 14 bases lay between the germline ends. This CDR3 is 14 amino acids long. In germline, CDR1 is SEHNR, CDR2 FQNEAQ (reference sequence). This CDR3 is CASSLDLFSYGYTF. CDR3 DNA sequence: TGTGCCAGCAGCCTAGACTTATTTAGCTATGGCTACACCTTC.

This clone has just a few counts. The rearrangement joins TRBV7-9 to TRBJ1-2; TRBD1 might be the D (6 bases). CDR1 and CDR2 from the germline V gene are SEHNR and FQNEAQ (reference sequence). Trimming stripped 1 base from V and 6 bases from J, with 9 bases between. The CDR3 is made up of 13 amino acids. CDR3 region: CASSLGTAHGYTF. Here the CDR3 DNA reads TGTGCCAGCAGCTTAGGGACAGCCCATGGCTACACCTTC. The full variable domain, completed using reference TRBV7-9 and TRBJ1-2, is DTGVSQNPRHKITKRGQNVTFRCDPISEHNRLYWYRQTLGQGPEFLTYFQNEAQLEKSRLLSDRFSAERPKGSFSTLEIQRTEQGDSAMYLCASSLGTAHGYTFGSGTRLTVV.

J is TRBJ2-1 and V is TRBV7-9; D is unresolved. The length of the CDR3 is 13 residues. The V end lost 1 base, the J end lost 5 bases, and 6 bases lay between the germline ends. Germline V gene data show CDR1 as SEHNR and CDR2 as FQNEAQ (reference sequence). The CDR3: CASSLGAHNEQFF. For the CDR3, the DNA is TGTGCCAGCAGCTTAGGGGCCCACAATGAGCAGTTCTTC.

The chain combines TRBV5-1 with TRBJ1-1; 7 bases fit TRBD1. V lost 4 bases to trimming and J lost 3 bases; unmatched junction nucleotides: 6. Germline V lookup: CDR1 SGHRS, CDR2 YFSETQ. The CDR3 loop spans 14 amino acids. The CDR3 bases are TGCGCCAGCAGCCAGACAGGGACCTACACTGAAGCTTTCTTT. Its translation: CASSQTGTYTEAFF.

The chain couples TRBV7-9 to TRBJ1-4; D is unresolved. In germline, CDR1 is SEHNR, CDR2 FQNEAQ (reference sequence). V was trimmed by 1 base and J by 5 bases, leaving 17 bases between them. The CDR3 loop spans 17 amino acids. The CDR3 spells CASSLGLNTDRNEKLFF. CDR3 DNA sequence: TGTGCCAGCAGCTTAGGGCTTAACACAGATAGGAATGAAAAACTGTTTTTT.

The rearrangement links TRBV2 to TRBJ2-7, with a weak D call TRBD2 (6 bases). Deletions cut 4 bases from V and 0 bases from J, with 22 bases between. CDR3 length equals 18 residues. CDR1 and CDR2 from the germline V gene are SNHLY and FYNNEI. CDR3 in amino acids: CASSGLGEAMGSSYEQYF. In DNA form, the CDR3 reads TGTGCCAGCAGTGGCTTAGGGGAGGCCATGGGTAGCTCCTACGAGCAGTACTTC.